This TCR beta chain was sequenced during a study of human T cells and chemical hapten exposure. Study context: For the roughly 25-week duration of the study, patients were given weekly doses of diphenylcyclopropenone on the scalp. Points from the study as a whole: In comparison with controls, expanded TCRs gave rise to a significantly larger number of large CDR3 similarity clusters.

A few counts support this clonotype. Antigen specificity is unknown. MiXCR was run by TCRdb on the RACE reads, yielding one entry per CDR3 protein. The data contain about 140,000 distinct CDR3 sequences, about 11% of them seen just once; the ten biggest clones take up 1.3% to 1.5%. Time point in this sample: patch test 2, 6 weeks after DPC sensitization. Treatment reported: therapeutic diphenylcyclopropenone sensitization with weekly scalp DPC. The trim removed 4 bases at V and 7 bases at J, leaving 11 bases unmatched. Germline lookup yields CDR1 MNHEY and CDR2 SVGAGI. The CDR3 consists of 16 residues.

The J gene is TRBJ2-1, the V gene TRBV6-5; 9 bases agree with TRBD2. The sequence came from a woman aged 45-60 years with alopecia areata. Some clones in this sample may be carry-over from other donors' samples. This specimen consisted of whole blood, obtained in connection with sensitization to the hapten diphenylcyclopropenone (DPC). The CDR3 sequence: CASSSPGLAPRNEQFF. In nucleotides, the CDR3 is TGTGCCAGCAGTTCCCCGGGACTAGCCCCAAGAAATGAGCAGTTCTTC.